In its sample, the clone carrying this T cell receptor (beta chain) was seen a few times. The target antigen is unknown. This sample is part of a study of cytomegalovirus exposure and HLA in healthy donors. Study-wide points: An analysis that came later showed most CMV-associated TCR beta chains appearing HLA-restricted. An Asian-associated ancestry cluster reportedly showed fewer N-insertions than the roughly 670-donor mean in a later analysis. Previously analyzed data showed that most TCR beta V segments were productive at a frequency of about 90% or about 30%.

A multiplex PCR was run with 60 Vbeta primers and 13 Jbeta primers. Data came from immunoSEQ multiplex PCR; TCRdb stores just in-frame clones and leaves some out. The table shows about 210,000 clones, with about 77% occurring only once. This receptor was obtained from a boy younger than 18 in good health and CMV-seronegative. The specimen sequenced was PBMCs.

CDR3 DNA sequence: TGTGCCAGCAGTAAACGGGGATCCACAGATACGCAGTATTTT. Translation: CASSKRGSTDTQYF. The chain employs TRBV25-1 and TRBJ2-3; the D gene is possibly TRBD2 (5 bases). This CDR3 contains 14 residues. The germline V gene has CDR1 MGHDK and CDR2 SYGVNS. V lost 5 bases to trimming and J lost 2 bases, with 11 bases between them.